The 16 T cell receptor beta chains presented below share a single source sample, sequenced in a study of glioma-infiltrating T cells after dendritic cell vaccination. TCRdb's table, derived via immunoSEQ multiplex PCR, lists solely in-frame clones and lacks some. This table holds about 49,000 clones, about 85% found once. The specimen comprised blood, sampled before dendritic cell vaccination. These receptors were obtained from a human donor with glioblastoma.

This sequence joins TRBV5-6 and TRBJ2-6; 9 positions agree with TRBD1. The J segment lost 3 bases and the V segment lost 3 bases, leaving 10 bases of the junction unmatched. From germline, CDR1 is SGHDT and CDR2 YYEEEE. The CDR3 totals 18 residues. The CDR3 loop reads CASSSAGDRVFGANVLTF. In DNA, the CDR3 is TGTGCCAGCAGCTCGGCTGGGGACAGGGTCTTTGGGGCCAACGTCCTGACTTTC.

This clone is a singleton in its sample. The chain recombines TRBV7-6 with TRBJ1-1; no clear D gene. Germline V gives CDR1 SGHVS, CDR2 FNYEAQ. This CDR3 contains 13 residues. The ends were cut back, 5 bases at V and 0 bases at J, with 7 bases in the middle. The CDR3 spells CASSTIMNTEAFF. CDR3 nucleotide sequence: TGTGCCAGCAGCACAATCATGAACACTGAAGCTTTCTTT. The full variable domain, completed using reference TRBV7-6 and TRBJ1-1, is GAGVSQSPRYKVTKRGQDVALRCDPISGHVSLYWYRQALGQGPEFLTYFNYEAQQDKSGLPNDRFSAERPEGSISTLTIQRTEQRDSAMYRCASSTIMNTEAFFGQGTRLTVV.

The chain uses TRBV27 and TRBJ2-7; 9 bases agree with TRBD1. The germline V gene encodes CDR1 MNHEY and CDR2 SMNVEV (reference sequence). J lost 4 bases, V lost 3 bases, and 13 bases had no gene match. The CDR3 contains 17 residues. The CDR3, as DNA: TGTGCCAGCAGTTTTGGACAGGGGTCGAGGCAGGTTTACGAGCAGTACTTC. Translating it yields CASSFGQGSRQVYEQYF.

CDR3 nucleotide sequence: TGTGCCAGCACCGACAGGGTTGGTCAGCCCCAGCATTTT. Its translation: CASTDRVGQPQHF. The J gene is TRBJ1-5, the V gene TRBV6-5, with TRBD1 matching over 7 bases. CDR3 size: 13 residues. Germline V gene lookup returns CDR1 MNHEY and CDR2 SVGAGI. Trimming took 7 bases from V and 6 from J; bases not matched to a gene: 6.

V is TRBV6-4 and J is TRBJ2-1; tentative D call: TRBD1 (5 bases). The germline V gene encodes CDR1 MRHNA and CDR2 SNTAGT. V gave up 4 bases and J gave up 3 bases, with 10 bases separating them. This CDR3 is 14 amino acids long. CDR3 bases: TGTGCCAGCAGTGGTTCGCAGGGCTACAATGAGCAGTTCTTC. Residues: CASSGSQGYNEQFF.

The chain employs TRBV5-6 and TRBJ2-5, with a tentative D call TRBD1 (5 bases). Trimming cost V 1 base and J 5 bases, with 12 bases left between them. The CDR3 spans 14 residues. The germline gives CDR1 SGHDT, CDR2 YYEEEE. In nucleotides, the CDR3 is TGTGCCAGCAGCTTGAGCTCAGGGCGGGAGACCCAGTACTTC. Translated, it gives CASSLSSGRETQYF.

This chain uses TRBV6-4 with TRBJ1-2, with 10 bases aligning to TRBD1. CDR1 is MRHNA, CDR2 SNTAGT, per germline. Trimming cost V 6 bases and J 3 bases; bases outside gene matches: 7. There are 15 residues in the CDR3. The CDR3 loop reads CASRPGQGPHYGYTF. CDR3 bases: TGTGCCAGCAGACCGGGACAGGGGCCTCACTATGGCTACACCTTC.

This clone was seen a single time. This chain joins TRBV5-4 and TRBJ1-1; 12 nucleotides align to TRBD1. The germline CDR1 and CDR2 sequences are SGHNT and YYREEE (reference sequence). The V and J ends lost 4 bases and 2 bases, in that order; junction bases with no gene match: 3. The CDR3 spans 15 residues. As DNA, the CDR3 is TGTGCCAGCAGCCCGGGACAGGGGGCAAACACTGAAGCTTTCTTT. It yields the protein CASSPGQGANTEAFF.

V gene TRBV18 combines with J gene TRBJ2-3; D is unresolved. This CDR3 region has 11 residues. V shed 5 bases and J shed 4 bases, with 4 bases lying between them. The V gene's germline CDR1 is KGHSH and CDR2 LQKENI. CDR3 in amino acids: CASSEPDTQYF. The CDR3 coding sequence is TGTGCCAGCTCAGAGCCAGATACGCAGTATTTT.

The chain uses TRBV29-1 and TRBJ1-2; no clear D gene. The length of the CDR3 is 13 residues. Germline CDR1 and CDR2: SQVTM and ANQGSEA. V was clipped by 3 bases and J by 2 bases, with 10 bases between them. CDR3 sequence reads: CSVEELANYGYTF. CDR3 bases: TGCAGCGTTGAGGAGTTGGCCAACTATGGCTACACCTTC.

The chain carries TRBV5-4 and TRBJ2-5; 12 bases agree with TRBD2. Trimming took 2 bases from V and 2 from J; bases not matched to a gene: 10. This CDR3 comprises 18 residues. CDR1 and CDR2 from the germline V gene are SGHNT and YYREEE (reference sequence). The CDR3 nucleotides are TGTGCCAGCAGCTTCCTAGCGGGGGGGTCCCCAAAGCAAGAGACCCAGTACTTC. Translated: CASSFLAGGSPKQETQYF.

The rearrangement links TRBV27 to TRBJ1-3; 7 bases match TRBD1. The J segment lost 4 bases and the V segment lost 3 bases, leaving 0 bases of the junction unmatched. The CDR3 covers 13 residues. Germline CDR1 reads MNHEY; CDR2 reads SMNVEV (reference sequence). In nucleotides, the CDR3 is TGTGCCAGCAGTTTGACAGGGGGAAACACCATATATTTT. The encoded protein is CASSLTGGNTIYF.

The chain has TRBV7-8 and TRBJ2-1; 8 bases agree with TRBD2. With 3 bases clipped from V and 7 bases from J, the junction kept 14 bases outside the gene matches. The CDR3 loop spans 17 amino acids. CDR1 is SGHVS, CDR2 FQNEAQ, per germline. The CDR3 is CASSFSERGLGVNEQFF. The DNA for the CDR3 is TGTGCCAGCAGCTTTTCCGAGAGGGGACTAGGGGTAAATGAGCAGTTCTTC.

This sequence joins TRBV30 and TRBJ1-2, with TRBD1 matching over 8 bases. Germline CDR1 is GTSNPN and CDR2 is SVGIG (reference sequence). CDR3 length: 15 amino acids. J lost 7 bases, V lost 4 bases, and 14 bases had no gene match. Here the CDR3 reads CAWTGQGPHRSGYTF. The CDR3, as DNA: TGTGCCTGGACCGGACAGGGTCCTCATCGCAGTGGCTACACCTTC.

The chain has TRBV7-2 and TRBJ1-5, with a tentative D call TRBD1 (6 bases). Germline CDR1 reads SGHTA; CDR2 reads FQGNSA. The germline V and J ends were trimmed by 5 bases and 4 bases, with 12 bases remaining between them. The CDR3 covers 14 residues. CDR3: CASSQGLRNQPQHF. The CDR3 nucleotides are TGTGCCAGCAGCCAGGGGTTACGGAATCAGCCCCAGCATTTT.

V usage is TRBV21-1 and J usage is TRBJ2-5; the table's D call, TRBD2, was not checked against the DNA. TRBV21-1 counts as a pseudogene. CDR3 length: 18 residues. The CDR3 sequence is CASSPRGELAPYQETQYF. For the CDR3, the DNA is TGTGCCAGCAGCCCCCGGGGAGAACTAGCCCCGTACCAAGAGACCCAGTACTTC.